This T cell receptor beta chain was sequenced in a study of T cell changes during pregnancy in multiple sclerosis. This CDR3 region has 13 residues. V was clipped by 2 bases and J by 7 bases, with 11 bases between them. The germline V gene has CDR1 SGHNT and CDR2 YENEEA. TCRdb keeps only in-frame clones here, not all; method: immunoSEQ multiplex PCR. This sample has around 60,000 clones, with about 93% found just once. V gene TRBV11-3 combines with J gene TRBJ1-1; D is unclear. Sequenced material: CD4+ T cells from peripheral blood mononuclear cells, taken before pregnancy. The receptor was derived from a female donor with multiple sclerosis, enrolled in a pregnancy study. Here the CDR3 reads CASSLRPGIEAFF. The CDR3 region has the DNA TGTGCCAGCAGCTTACGCCCGGGAATTGAAGCTTTCTTT. Together with reference TRBV11-3 and TRBJ1-1, the CDR3 gives the full variable domain: EAGVVQSPRYKIIEKKQPVAFWCNPISGHNTLYWYLQNLGQGPELLIRYENEEAVDDSQLPKDRFSAERLKGVDSTLKIQPAELGDSAVYLCASSLRPGIEAFFGQGTRLTVV.